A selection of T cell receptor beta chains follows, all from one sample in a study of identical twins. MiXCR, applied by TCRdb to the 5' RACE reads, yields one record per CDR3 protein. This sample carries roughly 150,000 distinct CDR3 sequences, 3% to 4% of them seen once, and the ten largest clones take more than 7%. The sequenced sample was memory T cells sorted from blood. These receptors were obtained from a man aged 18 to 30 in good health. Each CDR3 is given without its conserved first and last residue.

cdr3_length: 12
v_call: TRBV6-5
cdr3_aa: ASSNPDRTDTQY

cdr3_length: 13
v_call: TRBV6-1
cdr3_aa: ASSKQGAGNQPQH

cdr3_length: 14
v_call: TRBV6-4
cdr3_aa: ASSELSGQPTDTQY

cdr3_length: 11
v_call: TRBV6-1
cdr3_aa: ASSPHPAGRSF

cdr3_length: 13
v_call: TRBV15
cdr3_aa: ATSRDRRNTGELF

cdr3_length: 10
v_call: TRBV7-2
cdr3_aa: ASSLVRGTQY

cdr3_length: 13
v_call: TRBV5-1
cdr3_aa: ASSHGQGAVGELF

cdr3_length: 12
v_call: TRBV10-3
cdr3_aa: AISRDRGRDEQF

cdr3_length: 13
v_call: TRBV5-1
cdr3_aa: ASSSQDASTDTQY

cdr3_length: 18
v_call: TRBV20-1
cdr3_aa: SARPPSTGGRVGVYNEQF

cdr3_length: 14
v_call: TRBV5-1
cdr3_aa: ASSPVLAGVKDTQY

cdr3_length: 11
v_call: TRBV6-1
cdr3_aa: ASGAPPREKLF

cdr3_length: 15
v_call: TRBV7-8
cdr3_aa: ASSSQLAGGSLDTQY

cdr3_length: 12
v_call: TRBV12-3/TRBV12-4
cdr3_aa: ASSWGTAYNEQF

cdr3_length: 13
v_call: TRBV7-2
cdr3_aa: ASSSDDRAYETQY

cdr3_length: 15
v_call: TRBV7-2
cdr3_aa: ASSPGLAPLSTDTQY

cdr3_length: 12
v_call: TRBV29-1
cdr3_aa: SVSLDRDTGELF

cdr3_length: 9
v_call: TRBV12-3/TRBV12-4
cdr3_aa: ASSPSDTQY

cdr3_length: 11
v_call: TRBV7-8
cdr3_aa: ASSLERGFGYT

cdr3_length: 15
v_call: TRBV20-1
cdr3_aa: SARDPGQGGHNQPQH

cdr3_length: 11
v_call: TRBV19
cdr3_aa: ASQRVYNEKLF

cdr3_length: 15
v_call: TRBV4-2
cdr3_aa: ASSPGGLGEVTDTQY

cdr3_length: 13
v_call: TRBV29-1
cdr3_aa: SVVLGLAATVEQF

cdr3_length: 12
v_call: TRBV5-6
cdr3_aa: ASSLARTGYGYT

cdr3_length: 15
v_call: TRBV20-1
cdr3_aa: SARALGGGSGSYEQY

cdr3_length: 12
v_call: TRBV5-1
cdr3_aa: ASSSGQGYTEAF

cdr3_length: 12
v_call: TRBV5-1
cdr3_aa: ASSPGRGKETQY

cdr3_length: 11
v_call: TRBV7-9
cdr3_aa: ASLPSGSYGYT

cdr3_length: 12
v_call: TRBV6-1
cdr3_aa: ASRNRGFYNEQF

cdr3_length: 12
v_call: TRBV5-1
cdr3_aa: ASSSGQLGREAF

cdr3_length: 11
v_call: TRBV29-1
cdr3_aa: SVVNRSGTEAF